The 2 T cell receptor beta chains below were found in one sample sequenced in a study of cytomegalovirus exposure and HLA in healthy donors. The PCR contained 60 Vbeta and 13 Jbeta primers. Clones were read by immunoSEQ multiplex PCR, and TCRdb kept only the in-frame ones, dropping some. The repertoire has some 110,000 clones, approximately 82% of them found once; the top ten carry around 23%. The sequenced material came from PBMCs. The receptors were gathered from a man aged 25-40 years in good health and CMV-seropositive.

This chain joins TRBV20-1 and TRBJ2-7; TRBD1 agrees at 7 bases. J gave up 7 bases and V 5 bases, and 5 bases lay outside the gene matches. Germline CDR1 and CDR2: DFQATT and SNEGSKA (reference sequence). The CDR3 spans 11 residues. CDR3 nucleotide sequence: TGCAGTGCTGCTACAGGGGAAGAGCAGTACGTC. It is translated as CSAATGEEQYV.

This sequence joins TRBV28 and TRBJ2-3; no firm D call. The germline V and J ends were trimmed by 3 bases and 0 bases, with 10 bases remaining between them. In germline, CDR1 is MDHEN, CDR2 SYDVKM. This CDR3 has 15 residues. Here the CDR3 DNA reads TGTGCCAGCAGTTTCCGGAGACCTAGCACAGATACGCAGTATTTT. As protein: CASSFRRPSTDTQYF. The whole variable domain, remainder taken from reference TRBV28 and TRBJ2-3, is DVKVTQSSRYLVKRTGEKVFLECVQDMDHENMFWYRQDPGLGLRLIYFSYDVKMKEKGDIPEGYSVSREKKERFSLILESASTNQTSMYLCASSFRRPSTDTQYFGPGTRLTVL.